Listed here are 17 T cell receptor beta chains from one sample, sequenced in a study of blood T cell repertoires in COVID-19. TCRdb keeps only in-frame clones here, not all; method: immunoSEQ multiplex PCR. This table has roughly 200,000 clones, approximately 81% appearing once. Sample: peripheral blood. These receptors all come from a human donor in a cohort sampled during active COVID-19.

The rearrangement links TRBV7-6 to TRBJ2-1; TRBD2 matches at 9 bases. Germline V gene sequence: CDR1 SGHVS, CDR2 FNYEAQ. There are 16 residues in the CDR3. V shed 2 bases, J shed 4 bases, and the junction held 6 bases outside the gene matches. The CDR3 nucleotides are TGTGCCAGCAGCTTATTCTCTAGCGGGGTGTACAATGAGCAGTTCTTC. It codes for CASSLFSSGVYNEQFF.

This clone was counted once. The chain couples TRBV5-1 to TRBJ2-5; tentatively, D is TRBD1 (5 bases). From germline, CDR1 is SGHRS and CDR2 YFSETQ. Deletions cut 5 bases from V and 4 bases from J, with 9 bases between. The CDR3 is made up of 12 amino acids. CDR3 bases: TGCGCCAGCAGGGAAGGGGTAGAGACCCAGTACTTC. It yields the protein CASREGVETQYF.

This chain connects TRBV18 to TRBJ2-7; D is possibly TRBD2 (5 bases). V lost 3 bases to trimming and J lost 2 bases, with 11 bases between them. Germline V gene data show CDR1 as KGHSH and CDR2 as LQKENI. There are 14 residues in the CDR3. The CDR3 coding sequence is TGTGCCAGCTCACCGGATAGCGCGACCTACGAGCAGTACTTC. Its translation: CASSPDSATYEQYF.

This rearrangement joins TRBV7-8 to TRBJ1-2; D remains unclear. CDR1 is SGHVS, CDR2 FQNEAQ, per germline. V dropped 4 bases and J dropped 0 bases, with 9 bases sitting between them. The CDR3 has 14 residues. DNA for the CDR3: TGTGCCAGCAGCTCTTTTGTATCTAACTATGGCTACACCTTC. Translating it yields CASSSFVSNYGYTF. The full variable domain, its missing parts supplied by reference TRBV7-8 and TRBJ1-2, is GAGVSQSPRYKVAKRGQDVALRCDPISGHVSLFWYQQALGQGPEFLTYFQNEAQLDKSGLPSDRFFAERPEGSVSTLKIQRTQQEDSAVYLCASSSFVSNYGYTFGSGTRLTVV.

The CDR3 protein is CASSLGQGREKLFF. The CDR3 bases are TGTGCCAGCAGCCTGGGACAGGGACGTGAAAAACTGTTTTTT. This rearrangement joins TRBV3-1 (or the pseudogene TRBV3-2) to TRBJ1-4, with 9 positions matching TRBD1. Trimming took 4 bases from V and 7 from J; bases not matched to a gene: 4. The CDR3 has 14 residues. Germline V lookup: CDR1 LGHDT, CDR2 YNNKEL (reference sequence).

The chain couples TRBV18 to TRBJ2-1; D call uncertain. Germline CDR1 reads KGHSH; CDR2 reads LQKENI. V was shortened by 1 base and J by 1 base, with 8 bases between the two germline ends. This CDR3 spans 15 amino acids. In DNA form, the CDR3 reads TGTGCCAGCTCACCACAGGAGTTGTCCTACAATGAGCAGTTCTTC. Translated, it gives CASSPQELSYNEQFF.

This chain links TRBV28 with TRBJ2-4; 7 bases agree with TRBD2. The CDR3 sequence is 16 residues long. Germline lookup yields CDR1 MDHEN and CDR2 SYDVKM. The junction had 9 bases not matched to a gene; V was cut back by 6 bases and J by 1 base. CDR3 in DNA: TGTGCCAGCAGACTTAGGGCGGGAGACGCCAAAAACATTCAGTACTTC. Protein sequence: CASRLRAGDAKNIQYF.

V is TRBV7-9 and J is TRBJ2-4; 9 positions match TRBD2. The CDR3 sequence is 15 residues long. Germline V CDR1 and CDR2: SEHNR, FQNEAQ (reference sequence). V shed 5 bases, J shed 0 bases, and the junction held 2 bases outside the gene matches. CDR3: CASSELAGAKNIQYF. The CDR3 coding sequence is TGTGCCAGCAGCGAACTAGCGGGAGCCAAAAACATTCAGTACTTC.

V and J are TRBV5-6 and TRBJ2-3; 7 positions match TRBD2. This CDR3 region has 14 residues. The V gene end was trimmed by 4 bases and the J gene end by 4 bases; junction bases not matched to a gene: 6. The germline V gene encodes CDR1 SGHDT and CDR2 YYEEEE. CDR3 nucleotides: TGTGCCAGCAGCGCAGCTAGCGGCCCAGATACGCAGTATTTT. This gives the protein CASSAASGPDTQYF.

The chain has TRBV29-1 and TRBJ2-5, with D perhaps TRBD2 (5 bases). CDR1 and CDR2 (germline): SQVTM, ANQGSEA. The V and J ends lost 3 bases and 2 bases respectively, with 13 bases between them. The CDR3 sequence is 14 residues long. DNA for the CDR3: TGCAGCGTTGACCTAGCTTGGCCTCAAGAGACCCAGTACTTC. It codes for CSVDLAWPQETQYF.

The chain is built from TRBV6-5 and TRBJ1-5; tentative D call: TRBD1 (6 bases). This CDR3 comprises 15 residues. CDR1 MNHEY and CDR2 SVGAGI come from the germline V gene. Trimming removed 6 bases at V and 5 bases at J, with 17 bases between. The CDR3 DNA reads TGTGCCAGCAGACCCCCTGGGGGCGTACATCAGCCCCAGCATTTT. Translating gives CASRPPGGVHQPQHF.

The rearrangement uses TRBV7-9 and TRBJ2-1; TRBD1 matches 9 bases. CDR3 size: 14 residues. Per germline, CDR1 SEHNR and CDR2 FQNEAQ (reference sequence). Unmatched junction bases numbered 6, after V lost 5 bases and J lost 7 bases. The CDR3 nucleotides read TGTGCCAGCAGCCCGACAGGGGGGGAGAATGAGCAGTTCTTC. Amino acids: CASSPTGGENEQFF.

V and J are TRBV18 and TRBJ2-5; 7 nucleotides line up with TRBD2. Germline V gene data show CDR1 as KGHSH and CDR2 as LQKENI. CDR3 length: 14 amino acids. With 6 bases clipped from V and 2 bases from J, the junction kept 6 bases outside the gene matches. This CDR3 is CASSPRTSQETQYF. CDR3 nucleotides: TGTGCCAGCTCTCCAAGGACTAGTCAAGAGACCCAGTACTTC.

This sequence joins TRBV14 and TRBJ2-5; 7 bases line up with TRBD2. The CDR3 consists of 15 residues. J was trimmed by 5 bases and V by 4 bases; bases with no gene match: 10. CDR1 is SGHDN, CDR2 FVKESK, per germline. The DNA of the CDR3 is TGTGCCAGCAGCCCTCTATGGGGGGGTGTTGAGACCCAGTACTTC. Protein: CASSPLWGGVETQYF.

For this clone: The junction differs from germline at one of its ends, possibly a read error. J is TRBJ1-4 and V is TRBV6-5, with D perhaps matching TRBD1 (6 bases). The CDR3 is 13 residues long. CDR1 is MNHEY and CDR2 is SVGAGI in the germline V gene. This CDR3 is CASSDSGQEKLFF. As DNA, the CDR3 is TGTGCCAGCAGTGACTCAGGACAGGAAAAACTGTTTTTT.

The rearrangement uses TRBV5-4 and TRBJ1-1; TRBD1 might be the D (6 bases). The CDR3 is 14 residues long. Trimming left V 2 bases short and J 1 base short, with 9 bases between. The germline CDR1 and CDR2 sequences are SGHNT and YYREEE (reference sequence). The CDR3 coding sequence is TGTGCCAGCAGCTTCGTACAGGGGAACACTGAAGCTTTCTTT. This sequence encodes CASSFVQGNTEAFF.

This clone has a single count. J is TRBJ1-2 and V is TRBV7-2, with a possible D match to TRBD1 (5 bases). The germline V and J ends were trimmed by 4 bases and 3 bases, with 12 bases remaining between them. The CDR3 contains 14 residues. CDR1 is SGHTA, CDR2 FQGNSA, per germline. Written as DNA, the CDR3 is TGTGCCAGCAGCTCACGACAGAGCCACTATGGCTACACCTTC. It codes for CASSSRQSHYGYTF.